Below are 29 T cell receptor beta chains sequenced from a single sample in a study of CXCR3-negative and CXCR3-positive naive CD8 T cells. Study results and limitations: CXCR3-expressing naive cells carried TRB CDR3s more hydrophobic than those of CXCR3-negative naive cells.

Each TRB cDNA library was prepared by 5' RACE (with UMI labels). Each CDR3 protein gets one entry in TCRdb, which reprocessed the 5' RACE reads and gives no DNA. The data show under 85,000 distinct CDR3 sequences, and the top ten clones hold 0.55% to 0.8%. These receptors have no identified antigens. Sequencing input: naive CXCR3+ CD8+ T cells from blood. Sample subset: CD45RO-CCR7+CD27+CD95- naive CD8+ T cells expressing CXCR3 (TNR3+). The receptors were sampled from a human donor in good health. Some clones in this sample may be carry-over from other donors' samples.

This chain joins TRBV21-1 and TRBJ2-7; TCRdb picks TRBD2, but there is no DNA to check that call. TRBV21-1 is recorded as a pseudogene. The CDR3 extends over 16 amino acids. The CDR3 region is CASSAIPRDSFNEQYF.

This chain uses TRBV18 with TRBJ1-1; TCRdb's D gene call, TRBD1, goes unchecked for lack of DNA. The CDR3 consists of 14 residues. Germline V gene lookup returns CDR1 KGHSH and CDR2 LQKENI. CDR3 protein: CASSPGGLNTEAFF.

This chain joins TRBV6-5 and TRBJ1-1. The CDR3 is made up of 13 amino acids. The germline gives CDR1 MNHEY, CDR2 SVGAGI. The CDR3 protein is CASSSGLNTEAFF.

This rearrangement joins TRBV20-1 to TRBJ1-4; TCRdb reports TRBD1, a call that lacks DNA to check it against. Germline V gene lookup returns CDR1 DFQATT and CDR2 SNEGSKA (reference sequence). The CDR3 covers 11 residues. This CDR3 reads CSATRDSRMFF.

V is TRBV15 and J is TRBJ2-1; the TCRdb call, TRBD1, lacks DNA for checking. The CDR3 totals 15 residues. In germline, CDR1 is LNHNV, CDR2 YYDKDF (reference sequence). This CDR3 reads CATSSRDRGLWEQFF. The entire variable domain, with the rest obtained from reference TRBV15 and TRBJ2-1, is as follows: DAMVIQNPRYQVTQFGKPVTLSCSQTLNHNVMYWYQQKSSQAPKLLFHYYDKDFNNEADTPDNFQSRRPNTSFCFLDIRSPGLGDTAMYLCATSSRDRGLWEQFFGPGTRLTVL.

This rearrangement joins TRBV7-2 to TRBJ2-7; TCRdb picks TRBD1, but there is no DNA to check that call. The CDR3 sequence is 16 residues long. The germline V gene encodes CDR1 SGHTA and CDR2 FQGNSA. The CDR3 spells CASSLGTGQASYEQYF.

V usage is TRBV6-1 and J usage is TRBJ2-7. The CDR3 extends over 15 amino acids. Germline values: CDR1 MNHNS, CDR2 SASEGT. CDR3 sequence: CASRDAGGNMYEQYF.

This chain connects TRBV7-9 to TRBJ2-7; TCRdb indicates TRBD1, and absent DNA this call remains unverified. CDR3 length: 16 amino acids. Germline CDR1 reads SEHNR; CDR2 reads FQNEAQ (reference sequence). The CDR3 loop is CASSLPSDRSPYEQYF. The full variable domain, completed using reference TRBV7-9 and TRBJ2-7, is DTGVSQNPRHKITKRGQNVTFRCDPISEHNRLYWYRQTLGQGPEFLTYFQNEAQLEKSRLLSDRFSAERPKGSFSTLEIQRTEQGDSAMYLCASSLPSDRSPYEQYFGPGTRLTVT.

V is TRBV30 and J is TRBJ1-2; TCRdb returns TRBD1, unconfirmable since there is no DNA. Germline V gene data show CDR1 as GTSNPN and CDR2 as SVGIG (reference sequence). CDR3 length: 13 residues. The CDR3: CAWKWGQVYGYTF.

V usage is TRBV20-1 and J usage is TRBJ2-3; TCRdb reports TRBD1, a call that lacks DNA to check it against. The germline gives CDR1 DFQATT, CDR2 SNEGSKA (reference sequence). CDR3 length: 13 amino acids. CDR3 region: CSARDPAPHTQYF.

The chain links TRBV11-2 to TRBJ1-1; the TCRdb D gene call, TRBD1, has no DNA to confirm it. The CDR3 runs to 14 residues. The germline gives CDR1 SGHAT, CDR2 FQNNGV. CDR3 residues: CASSLAGENTEAFF.

J is TRBJ1-1 and V is TRBV9. This CDR3 has 14 residues. Germline-derived CDR1 and CDR2 are SGDLS and YYNGEE. CDR3 sequence: CASSVAGENTEAFF. The variable domain in full, completed from reference TRBV9 and TRBJ1-1, reads DSGVTQTPKHLITATGQRVTLRCSPRSGDLSVYWYQQSLDQGLQFLIQYYNGEERAKGNILERFSAQQFPDLHSELNLSSLELGDSALYFCASSVAGENTEAFFGQGTRLTVV.

The rearrangement links TRBV3-1 to TRBJ2-7. The CDR3 spans 13 residues. Germline assignment: CDR1 LGHDT and CDR2 YNNKEL (reference sequence). The CDR3 region is CASSQEVGYEQYF.

The chain combines TRBV19 with TRBJ2-7; checking the TCRdb D call of TRBD2 is not possible without DNA. This CDR3 comprises 15 residues. Germline CDR1 reads LNHDA; CDR2 reads SQIVND (reference sequence). CDR3 region: CASSIGSGLTYEQYF.

The rearrangement uses TRBV19 and TRBJ1-5. Germline V gene sequence: CDR1 LNHDA, CDR2 SQIVND (reference sequence). The CDR3 totals 13 residues. The CDR3 region is CASMTGFNQPQHF.

This chain links TRBV29-1 with TRBJ2-2; checking the TCRdb D call of TRBD2 is not possible without DNA. The CDR3 runs to 15 residues. Germline CDR1 reads SQVTM; CDR2 reads ANQGSEA. CDR3 residues: CSVEKLALNTGELFF.

V and J are TRBV30 and TRBJ2-7; the TCRdb D gene call, TRBD2, has no DNA to confirm it. The CDR3 is made up of 15 amino acids. Germline V lookup: CDR1 GTSNPN, CDR2 SVGIG (reference sequence). The CDR3 here is CAWSSLAGAFYEQYF.

This chain links TRBV7-3 with TRBJ2-1. Germline values: CDR1 SGHTA, CDR2 FQGTGA. The CDR3 is 15 residues long. The CDR3 protein is CASSLSLDSYNEQFF. The complete variable domain, with remaining parts taken from reference TRBV7-3 and TRBJ2-1, reads GAGVSQTPSNKVTEKGKYVELRCDPISGHTALYWYRQSLGQGPEFLIYFQGTGAADDSGLPNDRFFAVRPEGSVSTLKIQRTERGDSAVYLCASSLSLDSYNEQFFGPGTRLTVL.

This chain uses TRBV5-5 with TRBJ2-1; TCRdb selects TRBD1, and the lack of DNA leaves this call unchecked. Germline V gene sequence: CDR1 SGHKS, CDR2 YYEKEE (reference sequence). This CDR3 is built from 13 residues. Here the CDR3 reads CASSPMGGNEQFF. Full variable domain (missing parts from reference TRBV5-5 and TRBJ2-1): DAGVTQSPTHLIKTRGQQVTLRCSPISGHKSVSWYQQVLGQGPQFIFQYYEKEERGRGNFPDRFSARQFPNYSSELNVNALLLGDSALYLCASSPMGGNEQFFGPGTRLTVL.

This chain uses TRBV12-3 or TRBV12-4 with TRBJ2-7; absent DNA, TCRdb's TRBD2 call cannot be checked. The CDR3 loop spans 14 amino acids. This CDR3 is CASSFGVSGYEQYF.

This chain's CDR3 is CASSLTGVNTEAFF. The chain couples TRBV5-1 to TRBJ1-1; as DNA is missing, the TRBD1 call by TCRdb cannot be tested. The CDR3 contains 14 residues. Germline V gives CDR1 SGHRS, CDR2 YFSETQ.

The rearrangement links TRBV27 to TRBJ1-1. The CDR3 sequence is 13 residues long. CDR1 and CDR2 (germline): MNHEY, SMNVEV (reference sequence). The CDR3 loop reads CNQGPWVSTEAFF.

This chain uses TRBV27 with TRBJ2-7; checking the TCRdb D call of TRBD1 is not possible without DNA. This CDR3 spans 16 amino acids. Germline lookup yields CDR1 MNHEY and CDR2 SMNVEV (reference sequence). CDR3 loop: CASSSSDRAHSYEQYF.

The V call is TRBV28, the J call TRBJ1-2; lacking DNA, the TRBD1 call made by TCRdb goes unchecked. The germline CDR1 and CDR2 sequences are MDHEN and SYDVKM. There are 13 residues in the CDR3. CDR3 sequence reads: CASSLQGNYGYTF.

This chain connects TRBV5-1 to TRBJ2-7; the TCRdb D gene call, TRBD1, has no DNA to confirm it. Germline V lookup: CDR1 SGHRS, CDR2 YFSETQ. The CDR3 covers 14 residues. CDR3 residues: CASSPRGATYEQYF.

The chain links TRBV11-2 to TRBJ2-2; lacking DNA, the TRBD1 call made by TCRdb goes unchecked. Per germline, CDR1 SGHAT and CDR2 FQNNGV. The CDR3 loop spans 16 amino acids. The chain's CDR3 is CASSLNRGRITGELFF.

The rearrangement uses TRBV20-1 and TRBJ2-1; no DNA is available, so the TRBD2 call from TCRdb remains unchecked. CDR3 length: 14 residues. Germline V lookup: CDR1 DFQATT, CDR2 SNEGSKA (reference sequence). The CDR3 region is CSANSGGDYNERSF.

The chain uses TRBV29-1 and TRBJ2-3; the TCRdb D gene call, TRBD1, has no DNA to confirm it. Germline V gene lookup returns CDR1 SQVTM and CDR2 ANQGSEA. The CDR3 contains 13 residues. The chain's CDR3 is CSVIRADTDTQYF.

The chain uses TRBV18 and TRBJ1-1; there is no DNA to check the TCRdb D call of TRBD1. Germline lookup yields CDR1 KGHSH and CDR2 LQKENI. The CDR3 covers 15 residues. This chain's CDR3 is CASSPGGGASTEAFF.